A selection of T cell receptor beta chains follows, all from one sample in a study of T cell changes during pregnancy in multiple sclerosis. The assay was immunoSEQ multiplex PCR, and TCRdb's table has in-frame clones only and misses some. The sample lists about 68,000 clones; 90% were seen once. Sequenced material: peripheral blood, taken in the third trimester of pregnancy. The receptors were gathered from a female donor with multiple sclerosis, enrolled in a pregnancy study. Each CDR3 is given with its conserved first and last residue. The D gene is left open where the match is weak. Size is omitted from some rows. Given values are once, few, many or a class for expanded clones.

D,V,J,size,CDR3,DNA
-,TRBV27,TRBJ2-5,-,CASSFSTGTQETQYF,TGTGCCAGCAGTTTTAGTACAGGGACCCAAGAGACCCAGTACTTC
-,TRBV27,TRBJ1-6,-,CASSPSSYNSPLHF,TGTGCCAGCAGTCCGAGCTCCTATAATTCACCCCTCCACTTT
TRBD1,TRBV11-2,TRBJ1-1,-,CASSLVSLPGQGNTEAFF,TGTGCCAGCAGCTTAGTCTCGCTTCCGGGACAGGGGAACACTGAAGCTTTCTTT
-,TRBV29-1,TRBJ1-2,-,CSGATGNYGYTF,TGCAGCGGCGCAACAGGGAACTATGGCTACACCTTC
-,TRBV4-2,TRBJ1-3,few,CASSQDITAGHLNTIYF,TGTGCCAGCAGCCAAGATATTACGGCAGGGCATTTAAACACCATATATTTT
-,TRBV12-5,TRBJ1-4,-,CASALRVTEKLFF,TGTGCTAGTGCCCTCAGGGTAACTGAAAAACTGTTTTTT
-,TRBV19,TRBJ1-4,-,CASSIGQNPEKLFF,TGTGCCAGTAGTATAGGACAGAACCCCGAAAAACTGTTTTTT
TRBD2,TRBV5-8,TRBJ2-1,-,CASSMASGSNEQFF,TGTGCCAGCAGCATGGCTAGCGGGAGTAATGAGCAGTTCTTC
-,TRBV27,TRBJ1-1,-,CASSLWQGMGTEAFF,TGTGCCAGCAGTTTATGGCAGGGTATGGGCACTGAAGCTTTCTTT
-,TRBV7-9,TRBJ1-5,-,CATGESNQPQHF,TGTGCCACAGGGGAAAGCAATCAGCCCCAGCATTTT
-,TRBV7-2,TRBJ1-5,-,CASSLGAENRLNQPQHF,TGTGCCAGCAGCTTAGGTGCCGAGAACAGGTTAAATCAGCCCCAGCATTTT
TRBD2,TRBV5-1,TRBJ2-3,-,CASSLGSLAEGNTQYF,TGCGCCAGCAGCTTGGGTTCGCTAGCGGAGGGGAATACGCAGTATTTT
-,TRBV5-1,TRBJ1-1,-,CASSHIEGGNTEAFF,TGCGCCAGCAGCCACATCGAGGGAGGGAACACTGAAGCTTTCTTT
-,TRBV9,TRBJ1-2,-,CASSVGSNYGYTF,TGTGCCAGCAGCGTGGGCAGTAACTATGGCTACACCTTC
-,TRBV10-2,TRBJ1-5,-,CASSELTLAGGQPQHF,TGCGCCAGCAGTGAGTTGACCCTAGCGGGTGGCCAGCCCCAGCATTTT
-,TRBV11-2,TRBJ1-1,-,CASSPPAVNTEAFF,TGTGCCAGCAGCCCTCCTGCGGTCAACACTGAAGCTTTCTTT
-,TRBV18,TRBJ2-1,-,CASSPAGLSYNEQFF,TGTGCCAGCTCACCAGCGGGGCTCTCCTACAATGAGCAGTTCTTC
-,TRBV19,TRBJ2-7,-,CASSGGWQGNYEQYF,TGTGCCAGTAGTGGTGGGTGGCAGGGAAACTACGAGCAGTACTTC
-,TRBV2,TRBJ1-2,-,CASSDAAAGGYTF,TGTGCCAGCAGTGATGCTGCCGCCGGTGGCTACACCTTC
-,TRBV4-3,TRBJ1-2,once,CASSQDFPGIFSNYGYTF,TGCGCCAGCAGCCAAGATTTCCCAGGGATTTTCTCTAACTATGGCTACACCTTC
-,TRBV2,TRBJ2-2,-,CASSVEGTTGELFF,TGTGCCAGCAGTGTTGAGGGGACTACCGGGGAGCTGTTTTTT
TRBD1,TRBV5-6,TRBJ1-1,-,CASSWGQIRTEAFF,TGTGCCAGCAGCTGGGGACAGATACGCACTGAAGCTTTCTTT